These T cell receptor beta chains were read from a single sample in a study of T-cell reconstitution after alpha-beta-depleted transplantation in children. TCRdb called the PCR reads again in MiXCR, with one record for every CDR3 protein. The sample records around 130,000 distinct CDR3 sequences, about a tenth being singletons. The input for sequencing was PBMCs, mostly from graft donor cells, taken 180 days after TCRalphabeta/CD19-depleted stem cell transplant. These receptors were taken from a girl younger than two who had a stem cell transplant for combined immunodeficiency, so the T cells may come from the graft donor. Each CDR3 is given with its conserved first and last residue. A D gene is named only where the DNA matches it firmly. The size entry is marked missing in some rows and otherwise reads once, few, many or a size class.

v_gene	abundance	d_gene	j_gene	CDR3nt	CDR3aa
TRBV6-2/TRBV6-3	many	NA	TRBJ2-7	TGTGCCAGCAGTTATCGTCGACTCGTCTACGAGCAGTACTTC	CASSYRRLVYEQYF
TRBV29-1	NA	NA	TRBJ2-3	TGCAGCGTTGACGCACAGGTTGGGCTAAGGCAGTATTTT	CSVDAQVGLRQYF
TRBV29-1	many	NA	TRBJ1-3	TGCAGCGGTTCAGGGGACACTGGAAACACCATATATTTT	CSGSGDTGNTIYF
TRBV6-2/TRBV6-3	few	TRBD1	TRBJ2-7	TGTGCCAGCAAGGGGACAGGGTCCTACGAGCAGTACTTC	CASKGTGSYEQYF
TRBV12-3/TRBV12-4	many	TRBD1	TRBJ2-7	TGTGCCAGCAGTCCCGGGACAGCCTACGAGCAGTACTTC	CASSPGTAYEQYF
TRBV20-1	few	NA	TRBJ2-4	TGCAGTGCTAGATTCGGACAGTCCTGGATAGCCAAAAACATTCAGTACTTC	CSARFGQSWIAKNIQYF
TRBV7-8	few	TRBD2	TRBJ2-3	TGTGCCAGCAGCTTAGAAGAAAGCGGGGGGGCCGTAGATACGCAGTATTTT	CASSLEESGGAVDTQYF
TRBV20-1	NA	NA	TRBJ2-7	TGCAGTGCTCGCGGACCTACCTACGAGCAGTACTTC	CSARGPTYEQYF
TRBV6-2/TRBV6-3	few	NA	TRBJ2-1	TGTGCCAGCAGTTACGGTCCGGGAATGAACAATGAGCAGTTCTTC	CASSYGPGMNNEQFF
TRBV29-1	NA	NA	TRBJ2-1	TGCAGCGTTGAATTAGTCTACAATGAGCAGTTCTTC	CSVELVYNEQFF
TRBV20-1	NA	NA	TRBJ2-3	TGCAGTGCTAGGGAGACATGGGGCACAGATACGCAGTATTTT	CSARETWGTDTQYF
TRBV5-5	NA	NA	TRBJ2-2	TGTGCCAGCAGCTTGGGGGCAGGGGTCCCCGGGGAGCTGTTTTTT	CASSLGAGVPGELFF
TRBV3-1	few	TRBD2	TRBJ2-3	TGTGCCAGCAGCCGAAGGGGCAGCGGGAGCCCGCCCGGGGATACGCAGTATTTT	CASSRRGSGSPPGDTQYF